The 3 T cell receptor beta chains presented below share a single source sample, sequenced in a study of cytomegalovirus exposure and HLA in healthy donors. PCR amplification relied on 60 Vbeta primers (plus 13 Jbeta primers). TCRdb keeps only in-frame clones here, not all; method: immunoSEQ multiplex PCR. The sample includes roughly 120,000 clones, roughly 74% of them seen just once. The source material was PBMCs. All receptors come from a woman between 50 and 59 years old in good health and CMV-seropositive.

The J gene is TRBJ2-1, the V gene TRBV9; D is possibly TRBD2 (6 bases). The germline CDR1 and CDR2 sequences are SGDLS and YYNGEE. CDR3 size: 16 residues. V was pared by 0 bases and J by 6 bases, with 16 bases between. CDR3 nucleotide sequence: TGTGCCAGCAGCGTAGAAGGGACTCGTGAATTCAATGAGCAGTTCTTC. Encoded protein: CASSVEGTREFNEQFF.

This sequence joins TRBV6-5 and TRBJ2-5, with 9 bases identical to TRBD1. CDR3 length equals 15 residues. V gave up 5 bases and J gave up 5 bases; unmatched junction bases: 9. CDR1 is MNHEY and CDR2 is SVGAGI in the germline V gene. The CDR3 nucleotides are TGTGCCAGCAGTAGATCCGGGACAGGGCTGGAGACCCAGTACTTC. As protein: CASSRSGTGLETQYF.

This clone appeared a single time. This rearrangement joins TRBV9 to TRBJ2-7; 10 nucleotides line up with TRBD1. Per germline, CDR1 SGDLS and CDR2 YYNGEE. Losses at the gene ends were 0 bases for V and 6 bases for J; bases not matched to a gene: 12. The CDR3 totals 17 residues. CDR3 DNA sequence: TGTGCCAGCAGCGTAGAGGGGGGGGTGACAGGGGGCTCCGAGCAGTACTTC. Protein: CASSVEGGVTGGSEQYF.